This T cell receptor (beta chain) originates from a study of blood T cell repertoires in COVID-19. In the study overall: Acute-phase and convalescent COVID-19 samples originated in the United States, Italy and Spain. Sources were T cells, B-cell-depleted T cells, or PBMCs; the material itself was cDNA or gDNA.

In this sample, this clone turned up a few times. Other DNA sequences of this sample code for an identical CDR3. Authors' methods: Estimates of nucleated cell counts were drawn from the amplification of reference gene primers. Repertoires were generated with immunoSEQ multiplex PCR, while TCRdb's copy carries only in-frame clones and drops some. V, J and clone size derive from that table, while D and trimming were established from the DNA sequence. This table holds a few hundred thousand clones, around 86% found once. The CDR3 covers 12 residues. Germline CDR1 reads SEHNR; CDR2 reads FQNEAQ (reference sequence). With 5 bases removed from V and 4 bases from J, the gap between germline ends came to 6 bases.

This chain joins TRBV7-9 and TRBJ1-3; D not resolved. The TCR originated in a man aged 18 to 30 with active or convalescent COVID-19. Sequencing was performed on peripheral blood. DNA of the CDR3: TGTGCCAGCAGCCCGTTAGGAAACACCATATATTTT. Translated, it gives CASSPLGNTIYF.